Described below is a single TCR beta chain sequence and its context. Its antigen specificity is not known. Each CD8+ T cell subset was flow-sorted in triplicate, and some 310,000 cells per subset were placed directly into RLT lysis buffer. To exclude memory contaminants, naive CD8+ T cells were stringently defined as CD45RO-CCR7+CD27+CD95-. Standard density gradient centrifugation was used to isolate peripheral blood mononuclear cells from buffy coats. A FACSAria III was used to flow-sort naive CXCR3-negative and CXCR3-positive CD8+ T cells. An RNeasy Mini Kit was used to extract total RNA from the sorted cells. This sample was taken from a study of CXCR3-negative and CXCR3-positive naive CD8 T cells (dated by TCRdb to about 2019). Background for the entire study: In total, some 130 million TRB reads were obtained, or roughly 1.5 +/- 0.3 million reads per library. Data from fewer than 12 donors, pooled across two independent experiments, went into the diversity and physicochemical repertoire analyses. Naive subsets from 5 or 6 donors and memory cells from 3 donors were included in the TRBV-TRBJ cluster analysis. On the study overall, not on this receptor specifically: Both naive subsets had comparably high repertoire diversity, while memory CD8+ T cells had much lower repertoire diversity. CXCR3 expression partially decreased after cryopreservation, so most assays used freshly isolated PBMCs. Because surface CD5, which is linked to self-reactivity in mice, was comparable between the naive subsets, TCR interaction strength was also inferred from TRB CDR3 physicochemical properties. TRBV-TRBJ usage was similar between naive CXCR3-negative and CXCR3-positive cells from the same donor, while memory cells showed distinct patterns. Compared with CXCR3-negative naive cells, CXCR3-positive naive cells had TRB CDR3s with higher hydrophobicity (lower Kidera factor 4), lower energy, and higher strength and volume indices.

From its cysteine to its phenylalanine, the CDR3 spans 16 amino acids. The DNA sequence is not available. Based on the germline V gene, the CDR1 and CDR2 sequences are SGHVS and FQNEAQ. The instrument was a NextSeq 550. The Human TCR Profiling Kit (MiLaboratory) was used to make UMI-labeled 5' RACE TRB cDNA libraries. cDNA synthesis used the entire amount of extracted RNA, and PCR amplification then used the entire amount of cDNA produced. Libraries were prepared in parallel with an identical number of PCR cycles. Turning to the authors' computational methods: With a minimum of two reads required per UMI, MIGEC and MiXCR pulled out about 50,000 +/- 10,000 unique UMI-labeled TRB cDNA molecules from each library. On average, roughly 40,000 +/- 10,000 functional in-frame TRB CDR3 nucleotide clonotypes lacking stop codons were found per library. Diversity metrics, including normalized Shannon-Wiener and Chao1, were computed in VDJtools after downsampling to 5000 UMI-labeled TRB molecules per sample. VDJtools computed clonotype-size-weighted physicochemical properties of the central five CDR3 residues: interaction energy, strength, volume and Kidera factor 4. The reads, reprocessed by TCRdb, yield one row per CDR3 protein sequence and no DNA. None of the V and J calls come from the authors' own analysis; TCRdb made them. For this sample, the table gives about 98,000 distinct CDR3 sequences. Approximately 0.99% of the sample comes from the top ten.

This receptor chain uses TRBV7-8 and TRBJ2-4; TCRdb picks TRBD2, but there is no DNA to check that call. The receptor comes from a human donor in good health. Some clones in this sample may be carry-over from other donors' samples. The sequenced sample consisted of naive CXCR3+ CD8+ T cells from blood. The cell subset or site label, as the study defines it: CD45RO-CCR7+CD27+CD95- naive CD8+ T cells expressing CXCR3 (TNR3+). This receptor has the CDR3 CASSNDYQGGKNIQYF.